This TCR beta chain is from a study of T cells in Graves' hyperthyroidism and ophthalmopathy. RNA transcripts yielded amplified TCR beta CDR3 regions. TCR CDR3 regions were first amplified by RT-PCR with HTBI primers. One entry per CDR3 protein, called by TCRdb with MiXCR from the multiplex PCR reads. The sample contains 800,000 or so distinct CDR3 sequences, 38% of which appear only once. Stable disease denoted Graves' hyperthyroidism without ophthalmopathy progression within 18 months. The study enrolled patients aged 18 to 65 with newly diagnosed hyperthyroidism of under 2 months' duration. Patients showing uncontrolled infection, other autoimmune disease, pregnancy or lactation were ineligible. Isolation of PBMCs was performed on around 9.8 ml fresh peripheral blood. Sequenced sample: blood. The TCR comes from a man between 18 and 29 years old with Graves' hyperthyroidism.

The CDR3 is CASSQTWLTSGGNQETQYF. CDR3 DNA: TGCGCCAGCAGCCAAACGTGGCTGACTAGCGGGGGGAACCAAGAGACCCAGTACTTC. This chain links TRBV4-1 with TRBJ2-5; TRBD2 matches 13 bases. Trimming at V came to 2 bases and at J to 0 bases, leaving 9 bases not matched to a gene. The CDR3 covers 19 residues. CDR1 is MGHRA and CDR2 is YSYEKL in the germline V gene.